These 28 T cell receptor beta chains were all obtained from the same sample, sequenced in a study of T cells in Graves' hyperthyroidism and ophthalmopathy. The source material, RNA transcripts, was used to amplify TCR beta CDR3 regions. The HTBI set primed first-round TCR CDR3 RT-PCR. TCRdb recomputed calls from the multiplex PCR reads with MiXCR, one row per CDR3 protein. There are about 560,000 distinct CDR3 sequences in the sample; 16% occur only once, and under 20% lies in the top ten. The sequenced sample was blood. The receptors derive from a young woman with Graves' hyperthyroidism.

This clonotype was observed at least ten times. V is TRBV12-3 or TRBV12-4 and J is TRBJ1-1; D uncertain. The CDR3 loop spans 12 amino acids. The V gene lost 5 bases and the J gene lost 6 bases, with 10 bases spanning the gap. This CDR3 is CASSIRKSEAFF. The CDR3 region has the DNA TGTGCCAGCAGTATAAGGAAGTCTGAAGCTTTCTTT.

Only one count was recorded for this clonotype. The V and J genes are TRBV11-2 and TRBJ2-1; TRBD2 matches at 7 bases. J gave up 6 bases and V 10 bases, and 6 bases lay outside the gene matches. The germline gives CDR1 SGHAT, CDR2 FQNNGV. The CDR3 has 12 residues. This CDR3 reads CATGTTGNEQFF. The CDR3 coding sequence is TGTGCCACTGGGACTACCGGCAATGAGCAGTTCTTC.

The V call is TRBV29-1, the J call TRBJ2-4; 12 nucleotides agree with TRBD2. The CDR3 is 13 residues long. V lost 4 bases and J lost 15; bases outside the gene matches: 10. Germline V gene sequence: CDR1 SQVTM, CDR2 ANQGSEA. CDR3 coding DNA: TGCAGCGTTGTGGGACTAGCGGGTTTGAAAACGTACTTC. The encoded protein is CSVVGLAGLKTYF.

The rearrangement links TRBV10-3 to TRBJ2-1; unclear D gene. The V and J ends lost 8 bases and 9 bases respectively, with 14 bases between them. Germline CDR1 is ENHRY and CDR2 is SYGVKD. The CDR3 is 12 amino acids. CDR3 amino acids: CAIGDDPGEQFF. CDR3 bases: TGTGCCATCGGAGACGACCCGGGTGAGCAGTTCTTC.

This clonotype was counted between two and nine times. The V gene is TRBV7-9, the J gene TRBJ2-7; 10 nucleotides agree with TRBD1. Germline V gene lookup returns CDR1 SEHNR and CDR2 FQNEAQ (reference sequence). The trim removed 4 bases at V and 2 bases at J, leaving 8 bases unmatched. The CDR3 has 16 amino acids. The CDR3 nucleotides are TGTGCCAGCAGCTACCCCCGGGACAGGGGTCCCTACGAGCAGTACTTC. Translating it yields CASSYPRDRGPYEQYF.

In its sample, this clonotype was seen many times. V usage is TRBV20-1 and J usage is TRBJ2-5; tentatively, D is TRBD2 (5 bases). The CDR3 sequence is 16 residues long. Germline assignment: CDR1 DFQATT and CDR2 SNEGSKA (reference sequence). V was trimmed by 4 bases and J by 2 bases, leaving 20 bases between them. CDR3 in DNA: TGCAGTGCTAAACCCCTAGCAGCGGCCGCACAAGAGACCCAGTACTTC. Amino acids: CSAKPLAAAAQETQYF.

A few counts support this clonotype. The chain recombines TRBV7-9 with TRBJ2-1, with 13 nucleotides matching TRBD2. V lost 7 bases, J lost 0 bases, and 9 bases stayed unmatched. Germline lookup yields CDR1 SEHNR and CDR2 FQNEAQ (reference sequence). This CDR3 contains 18 residues. In nucleotides, the CDR3 is TGTGCCAGCACCGGGGGACTAGCGGGACCGAGCTCCTACAATGAGCAGTTCTTC. This encodes CASTGGLAGPSSYNEQFF.

V gene TRBV5-8 combines with J gene TRBJ2-7; D unresolved. Germline lookup yields CDR1 SGHTS and CDR2 YDEGEE. The V end lost 4 bases, the J end lost 6 bases, and 11 bases lay between the germline ends. CDR3 length: 12 amino acids. CDR3 loop: CASSKRPPEQYF. CDR3 nucleotides: TGTGCCAGCAGCAAACGTCCGCCCGAGCAGTACTTC.

This clonotype showed up many times. V is TRBV5-1 and J is TRBJ2-1, with D unresolved. Germline V CDR1 and CDR2: SGHRS, YFSETQ. This CDR3 comprises 11 residues. V gave up 0 bases and J gave up 10 bases, with 5 bases separating them. The CDR3 region is CASSLDGEQFF. CDR3 DNA: TGCGCCAGCAGCTTGGATGGGGAGCAGTTCTTC.

This clonotype was seen at least ten times. This chain uses TRBV5-1 with TRBJ1-1, with D perhaps matching TRBD1 (5 bases). Trimming left V 4 bases short and J 1 base short, with 14 bases between. Germline V lookup: CDR1 SGHRS, CDR2 YFSETQ. This CDR3 has 15 residues. This chain's CDR3 is CASSPVGRPNTEAFF. CDR3 DNA sequence: TGCGCCAGCAGCCCGGTGGGGCGGCCGAACACTGAAGCTTTCTTT.

This sequence joins TRBV6-1 and TRBJ1-1; possible D gene TRBD1, 5 bases. V was cut by 4 bases and J by 7 bases, with 19 bases left in between. The CDR3 totals 15 residues. Looked up from germline, CDR1 is MNHNS and CDR2 is SASEGT. The CDR3 region is CASSVTPSGVDEAFF. DNA for the CDR3: TGTGCCAGCAGTGTGACTCCCTCGGGGGTGGATGAAGCTTTCTTT.

Many counts were recorded for this clonotype. V is TRBV7-2 and J is TRBJ2-1; D ambiguous. Germline V CDR1 and CDR2: SGHTA, FQGNSA. The CDR3 length is 13 residues. With 2 bases removed from V and 7 bases from J, the gap between germline ends came to 9 bases. The CDR3 loop reads CASSLSPLNEQFF. The DNA for the CDR3 is TGTGCCAGCAGCTTATCACCTTTGAATGAGCAGTTCTTC.

The chain couples TRBV29-1 to TRBJ1-1; TRBD1 is a possible D gene (6 bases). Germline V gene sequence: CDR1 SQVTM, CDR2 ANQGSEA. The CDR3 extends over 15 amino acids. V lost 6 bases to trimming and J lost 0 bases, with 17 bases between them. CDR3 DNA: TGCAGCGTAACCGGGACATGGGTCATGAACACTGAAGCTTTCTTT. Its protein product is CSVTGTWVMNTEAFF.

This clonotype has just a few counts. The CDR3 coding sequence is TGTGCCAGCAGTCCGGAGGGCCCCTACGAGCAGTACTTC. Protein: CASSPEGPYEQYF. The rearrangement links TRBV6-1 to TRBJ2-7; tentatively, D is TRBD2 (6 bases). The CDR3 covers 13 residues. Trimming removed 5 bases from V and 2 bases from J, with 10 bases in between. CDR1 and CDR2 from the germline V gene are MNHNS and SASEGT.

A few counts support this clonotype. The chain employs TRBV29-1 and TRBJ2-5; D is ambiguous. The CDR3 totals 12 residues. V was pared by 4 bases and J by 5 bases, with 11 bases between. The germline gives CDR1 SQVTM, CDR2 ANQGSEA. This chain's CDR3 is CSVAKAHETQYF. Written as DNA, the CDR3 is TGCAGCGTTGCTAAGGCACACGAGACCCAGTACTTC.

This clonotype was detected only a few times. The chain is built from TRBV20-1 and TRBJ1-2; D gene unclear. CDR3 size: 14 residues. In germline, CDR1 is DFQATT, CDR2 SNEGSKA (reference sequence). The V end lost 3 bases, the J end lost 0 bases, and 11 bases lay between the germline ends. CDR3 sequence reads: CSARTRASNYGYTF. CDR3 DNA sequence: TGCAGTGCTAGGACACGGGCTTCTAACTATGGCTACACCTTC.

The table lists this clonotype with many counts. This chain joins TRBV2 and TRBJ2-3, with 12 bases identical to TRBD2. The CDR3 has 18 amino acids. Germline V gives CDR1 SNHLY, CDR2 FYNNEI. The V gene end was trimmed by 4 bases and the J gene end by 2 bases; junction bases not matched to a gene: 10. The CDR3 nucleotides read TGTGCCAGCAGTGGGGCGACTAGCGGGGGCTGGGACACAGATACGCAGTATTTT. Its translation: CASSGATSGGWDTDTQYF.

The chain joins TRBV30 to TRBJ2-1, with D perhaps TRBD2 (5 bases). In germline, CDR1 is GTSNPN, CDR2 SVGIG (reference sequence). Between the trimmed V and J ends, which lost 4 bases and 5 bases, there was a span of 15 bases. CDR3 length equals 14 residues. The CDR3 loop reads CAWKSGLPDNEQFF. The CDR3 DNA is TGTGCCTGGAAAAGTGGACTGCCCGACAATGAGCAGTTCTTC.

This clonotype was seen many times. This chain connects TRBV11-2 to TRBJ2-3; D is uncertain. V was trimmed by 10 bases and J by 2 bases, leaving 13 bases between them. The CDR3 extends over 13 amino acids. CDR1 is SGHAT, CDR2 FQNNGV, per germline. The CDR3 nucleotides are TGTGCCACCGACGACGGAAACACAGATACGCAGTATTTT. It encodes CATDDGNTDTQYF.

The chain has TRBV27 and TRBJ1-4; maybe TRBD1 (5 bases). V was cut by 4 bases and J by 5 bases, with 11 bases left in between. The germline CDR1 and CDR2 sequences are MNHEY and SMNVEV (reference sequence). CDR3 size: 14 residues. The CDR3 DNA is TGTGCCAGCAGTTACGGGGGGGGGAATGAAAAACTGTTTTTT. Translating it yields CASSYGGGNEKLFF.

Only a few counts were recorded for this clonotype. CDR3 sequence reads: CASSIGLGGNQPQHF. CDR3 coding DNA: TGTGCCAGTAGTATAGGTCTAGGAGGCAATCAGCCCCAGCATTTT. The chain combines TRBV19 with TRBJ1-5; D not certain. The CDR3 is made up of 15 amino acids. V gave up 1 base and J gave up 2 bases, with 9 bases separating them. CDR1 is LNHDA and CDR2 is SQIVND in the germline V gene (reference sequence).

The V call is TRBV6-2 or TRBV6-3, the J call TRBJ2-1; 7 bases line up with TRBD1. CDR3 length: 14 residues. After removal of 5 bases from V and 6 bases from J, the junction contained 7 bases not matched to a gene. The germline gives CDR1 MNHEY, CDR2 SVGEGT. The CDR3 bases are TGTGCCAGCAGTCAAGAGGACAGGAGCAATGAGCAGTTCTTC. This encodes CASSQEDRSNEQFF.

This clonotype was counted many times. J is TRBJ1-5 and V is TRBV12-3 or TRBV12-4, with D maybe TRBD1 (6 bases). The CDR3 is 18 amino acids. V lost 5 bases and J 3 bases, leaving 23 bases between the germline ends. As DNA, the CDR3 is TGTGCCAGCAGTCAAATCTCTTCGGCGGGGGGCTTCAATCAGCCCCAGCATTTT. As protein: CASSQISSAGGFNQPQHF.

This clonotype was counted a few times. The chain is built from TRBV14 and TRBJ2-5, with D perhaps matching TRBD1 (6 bases). Between the trimmed V and J ends, which lost 0 bases and 3 bases, there was a span of 11 bases. Germline loops: CDR1 SGHDN, CDR2 FVKESK. CDR3 size: 15 residues. In DNA form, the CDR3 reads TGTGCCAGCAGCCAAGATAATTACAGGGAAGAGACCCAGTACTTC. This translates into CASSQDNYREETQYF.

The chain couples TRBV6-4 to TRBJ2-2; maybe TRBD1 (6 bases). CDR1 is MRHNA and CDR2 is SNTAGT in the germline V gene. The ends were cut back, 0 bases at V and 7 bases at J, with 9 bases in the middle. This CDR3 region has 14 residues. The CDR3 DNA reads as TGTGCCAGCAGTGACTCATCAGGGGTCGGGGAGCTGTTTTTT. Translated, it gives CASSDSSGVGELFF.

This clonotype was recorded at least ten times. The chain employs TRBV5-1 and TRBJ2-3; 12 bases align to TRBD2. The CDR3 is 18 residues long. CDR1 and CDR2 from the germline V gene are SGHRS and YFSETQ. With V trimmed by 4 bases and J by 0 bases, 9 bases remained unmatched. The CDR3: CASSMRGLAGISTDTQYF. CDR3 coding DNA: TGCGCCAGCAGCATGCGAGGACTAGCGGGGATTAGCACAGATACGCAGTATTTT.

This chain joins TRBV18 and TRBJ2-7; 9 bases match TRBD1. V was pared by 3 bases and J by 0 bases, with 9 bases of the junction left unmatched. The CDR3 is made up of 17 amino acids. Germline assignment: CDR1 KGHSH and CDR2 LQKENI. For the CDR3, the DNA is TGTGCCAGCTCACCCATTCCCGGGACAGGGCTCTCCTACGAGCAGTACTTC. Translating gives CASSPIPGTGLSYEQYF.

The chain carries TRBV5-6 and TRBJ2-3; 7 nucleotides align to TRBD1. Per germline, CDR1 SGHDT and CDR2 YYEEEE. V lost 4 bases, J lost 8 bases, and 7 bases stayed unmatched. The CDR3 is made up of 13 amino acids. The CDR3 coding sequence is TGTGCCAGCAGCAGTATAGGGGGCGGTACGCAGTATTTT. It is translated as CASSSIGGGTQYF.